Each of the 7 T cell receptor beta chains below was sequenced from the same sample in a study of regulatory T cells in long-lasting Graves disease. HTBI primers from iRepertoire and Arm-PCR of CDR3 regions yielded the TCR beta libraries. TCRdb fed the multiplex PCR reads into MiXCR, producing one record per CDR3 protein. The table records 500,000 to 700,000 distinct CDR3 sequences, 25% to 35% of them present only once. Time point meaning: persistent/refractory GD, antithyroid drugs over 5 years with positive TRAb. PBMC-extracted RNA yielded the TCR library. The sample was peripheral blood mononuclear cells (PBMCs), taken when the disease was refractory, from a patient treated with antithyroid drugs. The receptors here all came from a female donor with Graves disease.

This clonotype has at least ten counts. In DNA form, the CDR3 reads TGTGCCAGCAGGGACTCTTACTACGAGCAGTACTTC. Its translation: CASRDSYYEQYF. The chain combines TRBV2 with TRBJ2-7, with TRBD2 as a possible D gene (5 bases). The ends were cut back, 6 bases at V and 3 bases at J, with 9 bases in the middle. The CDR3 has 12 amino acids. The germline gives CDR1 SNHLY, CDR2 FYNNEI.

This clonotype appeared a few times. V usage is TRBV12-3 or TRBV12-4 and J usage is TRBJ1-4; tentative D call: TRBD1 (5 bases). CDR3 size: 16 residues. The V and J ends lost 1 base and 6 bases respectively, with 15 bases between them. The CDR3 DNA reads as TGTGCCAGCAGTTTAGTCTGGTTTGGAGGGGATGAAAAACTGTTTTTT. Translating it yields CASSLVWFGGDEKLFF.

The CDR3 DNA sequence: TGTGCCAGCATACGGACAGGGTATAGGGCTGAAGCTTTCTTT. It encodes CASIRTGYRAEAFF. This chain connects TRBV12-3 or TRBV12-4 to TRBJ1-1, with 8 bases that match TRBD1. This CDR3 is 14 amino acids long. V gave up 7 bases and J gave up 6 bases; unmatched junction bases: 10.

There are a few counts of this clonotype. The junction differs from germline at one of its ends, possibly a read error. The genes are TRBV7-9 and TRBJ1-4; D remains ambiguous. The length of the CDR3 is 14 residues. Germline CDR1 is SEHNR and CDR2 is FQNEAQ (reference sequence). Here the CDR3 reads CASSLNSWVEKPFF. Written as DNA, the CDR3 is TGTGCCAGCAGCTTAAACTCCTGGGTTGAAAAACCGTTTTTT.

Ten or more counts support this clonotype. CDR3 bases: TGTGCCAGCAGTCCTACCCGGACAGGGAGTATCTATGGCTACACCTTC. Translated: CASSPTRTGSIYGYTF. The chain employs TRBV12-3 or TRBV12-4 and TRBJ1-2, with 8 bases that match TRBD1. The ends lost 5 bases at V and 4 bases at J; junction bases unmatched: 12. This CDR3 comprises 16 residues.

The CDR3 is CASSYSGQLSPLHF. The CDR3 DNA reads as TGTGCCAGCAGTTACTCTGGACAGCTTTCACCCCTCCACTTT. The J gene is TRBJ1-6, the V gene TRBV6-5; D possibly corresponds to TRBD1 (6 bases). Germline V gene data show CDR1 as MNHEY and CDR2 as SVGAGI. V was trimmed by 0 bases and J by 9 bases, leaving 9 bases between them. The CDR3 is made up of 14 amino acids.

The chain carries TRBV4-1 and TRBJ1-1; no clear D. Trimming left V 1 base short and J 0 bases short, with 12 bases between. The CDR3 sequence is 16 residues long. Germline CDR1 MGHRA, CDR2 YSYEKL. In DNA, the CDR3 is TGCGCCAGCAGCCAAGTCAACAGAATCATGAACACTGAAGCTTTCTTT. Encoded protein: CASSQVNRIMNTEAFF.